This T cell receptor beta chain was captured in a study of cytomegalovirus exposure and HLA in healthy donors. General observations from the study: The study reported that TCR beta sequences accurately predicted HLA-A and HLA-B alleles in most subjects.

The donors were healthy bone marrow donors. The PCR used 60 Vbeta and 13 Jbeta primers. Libraries were prepared by immunoSEQ multiplex PCR; TCRdb keeps only in-frame clonotypes and omits some of them. The table includes 200,000 to 250,000 clones, approximately 80% detected once. The CDR3 is 13 residues long. Germline-derived CDR1 and CDR2 are LNHNV and YYDKDF (reference sequence). Concerning this clone: Its antigen remains unidentified. A junction boundary mismatches the germline segment, possibly from a read error. This specimen includes other DNA sequences encoding the same CDR3.

The specimen was PBMCs. The source of this sequence is a woman in her 30s in good health and CMV-seronegative. The gene calls are TRBV15 and TRBJ1-2; unclear D gene. The CDR3 nucleotides are TGTGCCACCAGCAGAGCGGGGAACTACGGCTACACCTTC. Amino acids: CATSRAGNYGYTF.